This paragraph reports one TCR beta chain. One end of the junction is discordant with germline, which a read error may explain. Sequenced by immunoSEQ multiplex PCR; TCRdb stores in-frame clones only, minus some. The table records 140,000 to 150,000 clones, 80% of them present only once. This specimen belongs to a study of blood T cell repertoires in COVID-19. About the research overall: T cells, B-cell-depleted T cells, or PBMCs provided the cDNA or gDNA that served as material.

The CDR3 has 15 residues. Germline values: CDR1 SGHTA, CDR2 FQGTGA. Sequencing input: peripheral blood. The receptor's source is a man aged 65 to 79 who had recovered from COVID-19. The chain combines TRBV7-3 with TRBJ2-5; 9 bases line up with TRBD1. The CDR3 reads CASSPLQGAEFSKDF. In nucleotides, the CDR3 is TGTGCCAGCAGCCCACTACAGGGGGCCGAGTTTTCGAAGGACTTC.